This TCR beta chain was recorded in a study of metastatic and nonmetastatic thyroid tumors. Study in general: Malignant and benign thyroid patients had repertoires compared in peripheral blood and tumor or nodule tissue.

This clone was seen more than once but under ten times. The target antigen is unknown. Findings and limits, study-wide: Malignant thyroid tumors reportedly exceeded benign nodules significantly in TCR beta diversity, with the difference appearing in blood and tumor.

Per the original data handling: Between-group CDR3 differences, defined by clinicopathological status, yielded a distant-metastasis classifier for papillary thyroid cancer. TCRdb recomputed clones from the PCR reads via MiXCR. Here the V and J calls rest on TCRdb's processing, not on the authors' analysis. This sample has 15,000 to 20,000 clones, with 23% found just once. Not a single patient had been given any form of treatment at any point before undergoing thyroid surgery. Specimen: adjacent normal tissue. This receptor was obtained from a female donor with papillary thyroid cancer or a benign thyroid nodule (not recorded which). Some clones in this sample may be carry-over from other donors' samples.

Here the CDR3 reads CAINGGQPQHF. In DNA form, the CDR3 reads TGTGCCATCAATGGGGGTCAGCCCCAGCATTTT. This chain connects TRBV2 to TRBJ1-5, with D possibly TRBD1 on 5 matching bases. CDR3 size: 11 residues. V dropped 10 bases and J dropped 6 bases, with 10 bases sitting between them. Germline CDR1 and CDR2: SNHLY and FYNNEI.